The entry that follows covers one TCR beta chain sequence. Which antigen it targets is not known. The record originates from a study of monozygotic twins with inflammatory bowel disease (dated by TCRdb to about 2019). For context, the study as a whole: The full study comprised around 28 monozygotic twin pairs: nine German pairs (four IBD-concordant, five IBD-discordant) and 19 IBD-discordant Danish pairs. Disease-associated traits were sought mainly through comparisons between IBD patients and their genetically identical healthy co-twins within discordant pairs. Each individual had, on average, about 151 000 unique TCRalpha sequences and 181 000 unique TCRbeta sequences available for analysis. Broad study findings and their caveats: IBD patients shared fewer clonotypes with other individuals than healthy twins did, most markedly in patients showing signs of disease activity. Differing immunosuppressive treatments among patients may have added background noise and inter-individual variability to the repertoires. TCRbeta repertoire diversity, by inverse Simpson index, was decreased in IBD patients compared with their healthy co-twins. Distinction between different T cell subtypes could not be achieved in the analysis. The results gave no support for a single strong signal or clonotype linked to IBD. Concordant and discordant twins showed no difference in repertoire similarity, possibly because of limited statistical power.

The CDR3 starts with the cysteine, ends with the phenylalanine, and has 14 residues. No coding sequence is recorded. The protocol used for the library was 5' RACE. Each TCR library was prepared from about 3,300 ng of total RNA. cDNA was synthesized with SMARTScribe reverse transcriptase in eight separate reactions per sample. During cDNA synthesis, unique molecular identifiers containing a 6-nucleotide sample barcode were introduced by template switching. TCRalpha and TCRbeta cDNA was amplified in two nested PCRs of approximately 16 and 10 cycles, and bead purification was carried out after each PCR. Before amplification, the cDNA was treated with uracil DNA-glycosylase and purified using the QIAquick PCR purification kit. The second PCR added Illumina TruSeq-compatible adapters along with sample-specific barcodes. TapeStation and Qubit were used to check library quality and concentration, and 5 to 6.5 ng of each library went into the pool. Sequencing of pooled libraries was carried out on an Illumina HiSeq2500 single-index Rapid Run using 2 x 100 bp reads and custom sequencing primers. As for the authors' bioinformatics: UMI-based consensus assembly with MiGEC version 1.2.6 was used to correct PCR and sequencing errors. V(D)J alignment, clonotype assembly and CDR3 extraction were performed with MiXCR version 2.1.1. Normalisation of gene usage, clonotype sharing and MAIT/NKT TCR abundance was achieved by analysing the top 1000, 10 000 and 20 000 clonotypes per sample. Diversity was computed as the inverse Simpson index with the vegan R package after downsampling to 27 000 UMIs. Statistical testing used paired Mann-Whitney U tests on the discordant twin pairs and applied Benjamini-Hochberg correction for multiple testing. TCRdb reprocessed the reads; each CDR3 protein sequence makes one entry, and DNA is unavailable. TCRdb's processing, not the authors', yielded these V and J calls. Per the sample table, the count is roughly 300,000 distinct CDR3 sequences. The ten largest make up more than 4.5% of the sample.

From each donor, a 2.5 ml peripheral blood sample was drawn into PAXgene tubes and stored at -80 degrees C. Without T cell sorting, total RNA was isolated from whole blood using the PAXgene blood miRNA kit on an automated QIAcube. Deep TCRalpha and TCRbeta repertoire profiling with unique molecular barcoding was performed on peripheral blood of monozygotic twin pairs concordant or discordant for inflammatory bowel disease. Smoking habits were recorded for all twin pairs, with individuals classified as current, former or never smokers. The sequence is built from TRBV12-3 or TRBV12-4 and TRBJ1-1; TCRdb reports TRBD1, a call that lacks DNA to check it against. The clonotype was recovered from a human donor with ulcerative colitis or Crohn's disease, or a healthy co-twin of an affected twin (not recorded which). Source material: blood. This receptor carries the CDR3 CASSFAGGQSEAFF.